The next 5 T cell receptor beta chains were all read from a single sample in a study of CD8 T cells in Susac syndrome. cDNA came from around 0.5 to 1 ug RNA primed by random hexamers. MiXCR, run by TCRdb on the immunoSEQ multiplex PCR reads, gives a single entry per CDR3 protein. The sample records 71,000 or so distinct CDR3 sequences, over 95% being singletons. The sample comprised CD4+ T cells from PBMCs. These receptors originate from a human donor with multiple sclerosis.

This chain uses TRBV3-1 with TRBJ2-5; perhaps TRBD1 as D (6 bases). CDR3 length: 14 amino acids. Trimming took 2 bases from V and 2 from J, leaving 9 bases between them. Germline V gene sequence: CDR1 LGHDT, CDR2 YNNKEL (reference sequence). CDR3 loop: CASSQRGFQETQYF. The CDR3 DNA is TGTGCCAGCAGCCAAAGGGGGTTTCAAGAGACCCAGTACTTC.

In this sample, this clonotype turned up once. The chain employs TRBV7-2 and TRBJ2-7; 8 bases match TRBD2. With V trimmed by 6 bases and J by 2 bases, 6 bases remained unmatched. Germline CDR1 and CDR2: SGHTA and FQGNSA. The CDR3 is made up of 14 amino acids. CDR3 sequence (DNA): TGTGCCAGCAGTTATAGCGGGATTCCCTACGAGCAGTACTTC. Encoded protein: CASSYSGIPYEQYF.

The chain has TRBV7-8 and TRBJ2-3; D may be TRBD1 (5 bases). Trimming shortened V by 7 bases and J by 6 bases, and 17 bases separated the two germline ends. Germline-derived CDR1 and CDR2 are SGHVS and FQNEAQ. The CDR3 runs 14 residues. The CDR3 loop reads CASKEHFRADTQYF. The CDR3, as DNA: TGTGCCAGCAAGGAGCATTTCAGGGCCGATACGCAGTATTTT.

The rearrangement uses TRBV30 and TRBJ1-6; D is unclear. From germline, CDR1 is GTSNPN and CDR2 SVGIG (reference sequence). V was shortened by 4 bases and J by 7 bases, with 14 bases between the two germline ends. This CDR3 spans 14 amino acids. The CDR3 coding sequence is TGTGCCTGGATGGGAGGTTCAACCAATTCACCCCTCCACTTT. This sequence encodes CAWMGGSTNSPLHF.

The chain carries TRBV9 and TRBJ2-2; 8 nucleotides agree with TRBD1. Losses at the gene ends were 5 bases for V and 4 bases for J; bases not matched to a gene: 7. Germline V gives CDR1 SGDLS, CDR2 YYNGEE. The CDR3 extends over 15 amino acids. The CDR3 DNA follows: TGTGCCAGCAGACCGGACAGGGCGGTCACCGGGGAGCTGTTTTTT. As protein: CASRPDRAVTGELFF.